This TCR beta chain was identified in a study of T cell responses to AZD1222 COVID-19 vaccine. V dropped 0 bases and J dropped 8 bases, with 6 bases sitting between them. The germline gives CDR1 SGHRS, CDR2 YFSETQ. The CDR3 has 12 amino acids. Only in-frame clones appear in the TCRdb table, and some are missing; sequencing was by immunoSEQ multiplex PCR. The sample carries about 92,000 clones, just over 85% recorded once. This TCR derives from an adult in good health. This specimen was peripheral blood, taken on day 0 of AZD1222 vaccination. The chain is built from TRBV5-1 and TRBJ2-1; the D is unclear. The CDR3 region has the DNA TGCGCCAGCAGCTTGGTAAAAGATGAGCAGTTCTTC. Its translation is CASSLVKDEQFF.